The sequence of this TCR beta chain was determined in a study of shared clonotypes between healthy human individuals. Study summary: Three plates were used per donor for CD4 naive, three for CD4 memory, two for CD8 naive and one for CD8 memory.

Each subset's genomic DNA was split evenly across several immunoSEQ plates. Data came from immunoSEQ multiplex PCR; TCRdb stores just in-frame clones and leaves some out. The repertoire includes more than 2 million clones, 90% to 95% of them detected once, and around 0.13% sits in the top ten. This CDR3 has 15 amino acids. Germline V lookup: CDR1 MDHEN, CDR2 SYDVKM. With 3 bases clipped from V and 1 base from J, the junction kept 1 base outside the gene matches. Each donor was a Caucasian adult residing in Nashville, Tennessee. V is TRBV28 and J is TRBJ2-2; 8 bases fit TRBD2. This TCR was sampled from a man between 18 and 35 years old in good health. Sequencing input: naive CD4+ T cells sorted from blood. This sample's subset: CD45RA+ positively selected. The chain's CDR3 is CASSFAGGNTGELFF. The DNA of the CDR3 is TGTGCCAGCAGTTTTGCGGGGGGGAACACCGGGGAGCTGTTTTTT.